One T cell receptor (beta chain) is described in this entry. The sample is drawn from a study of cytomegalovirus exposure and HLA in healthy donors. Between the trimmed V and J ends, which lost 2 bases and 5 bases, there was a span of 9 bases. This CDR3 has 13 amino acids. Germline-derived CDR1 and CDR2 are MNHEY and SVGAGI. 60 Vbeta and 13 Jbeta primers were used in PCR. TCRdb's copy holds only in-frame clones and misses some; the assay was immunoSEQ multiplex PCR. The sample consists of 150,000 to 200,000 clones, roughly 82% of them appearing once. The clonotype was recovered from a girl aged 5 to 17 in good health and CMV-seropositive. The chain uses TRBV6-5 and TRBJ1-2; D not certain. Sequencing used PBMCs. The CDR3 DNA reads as TGTGCCAGCAGTTACGACAATTGGTATGGCTACACCTTC. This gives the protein CASSYDNWYGYTF.